The rows below give T cell receptor beta chains drawn from one sample of a study of cytomegalovirus exposure and HLA in healthy donors. The data were produced by immunoSEQ multiplex PCR, yet TCRdb's version contains in-frame clones alone and is incomplete. In the table there are more than 130,000 clones, 73% of which are singletons. What was sequenced was PBMCs. The receptors come from a human donor in good health. CDR3s include the opening cysteine and the closing phenylalanine or tryptophan. D genes are given only for firm matches. Not all rows give a size; the values are once, few, many and, for expanded clones, a class.

-,TRBJ1-1,TRBV6-5,few,CASRHRQVAEAFF,TGTGCCAGCAGACACAGGCAGGTAGCTGAAGCTTTCTTT
-,TRBJ1-1,TRBV18,-,CASSPLQVAEAFF,TGTGCCAGCTCACCACTCCAGGTCGCTGAAGCTTTCTTT
-,TRBJ1-1,TRBV7-6,-,CASSLTRGTEAFF,TGTGCCAGCAGCTTAACCCGAGGTACTGAAGCTTTCTTT
-,TRBJ2-7,TRBV5-4,-,CASSPNGGVGEQYF,TGTGCCAGCAGCCCCAACGGAGGGGTAGGCGAGCAGTACTTC
-,TRBJ1-6,TRBV6-5,-,CASSTGPGSPLHF,TGTGCCAGCAGTACGGGTCCCGGGTCTCCCCTCCACTTT
TRBD2,TRBJ2-2,TRBV6-4,-,CASSPLAGNTGELFF,TGTGCCAGCAGCCCCCTAGCGGGGAACACCGGGGAGCTGTTTTTT
TRBD1,TRBJ2-7,TRBV7-9,-,CASSLGPGQGSRASYEQYF,TGTGCCAGCAGCTTAGGGCCCGGACAGGGGTCCCGCGCGTCCTACGAGCAGTACTTC
TRBD1,TRBJ1-1,TRBV6-5,-,CASSTDRRNTEAFF,TGTGCCAGCAGTACGGACAGGAGGAACACTGAAGCTTTCTTT
TRBD1,TRBJ1-5,TRBV4-1,once,CASSPGTGAQPQHF,TGCGCCAGCAGCCCAGGGACAGGGGCTCAGCCCCAGCATTTT
-,TRBJ2-3,TRBV10-3,-,CAISGQITDTQYF,TGTGCCATCAGTGGCCAGATCACAGATACGCAGTATTTT
TRBD1,TRBJ1-2,TRBV5-5,few,CASSLGQGEWNYGYTF,TGTGCCAGCAGCTTAGGACAGGGGGAGTGGAACTATGGCTACACCTTC
-,TRBJ1-5,TRBV6-1,-,CASRIPGTLNQPQHF,TGTGCCAGCAGGATACCTGGGACTCTCAATCAGCCCCAGCATTTT
TRBD1,TRBJ1-2,TRBV14,-,CASSQQTGGGYGYTF,TGTGCCAGCAGCCAACAGACAGGGGGCGGTTATGGCTACACCTTC
TRBD2,TRBJ2-5,TRBV6-1,-,CASTEFSGRAGETQYF,TGTGCCAGCACTGAATTTAGCGGGAGGGCCGGTGAGACCCAGTACTTC
-,TRBJ2-7,TRBV19,once,CASSQNTPGDEQYF,TGTGCCAGTAGCCAAAACACCCCAGGGGACGAGCAGTACTTC
-,TRBJ1-4,TRBV25-1,medium-sized,CASSETFRLGEKLFF,TGTGCCAGCAGTGAAACGTTTAGACTGGGTGAAAAACTGTTTTTT
TRBD1,TRBJ2-7,TRBV6-1,-,CASSDAGTGTTYEQYF,TGTGCCAGCAGTGACGCCGGGACAGGGACTACCTACGAGCAGTACTTC
TRBD2,TRBJ2-3,TRBV30,-,CAWSRLGTSADTQYF,TGTGCCTGGAGCCGACTTGGGACTAGCGCAGATACGCAGTATTTT
-,TRBJ1-2,TRBV19,-,CASSINGEDYGYTF,TGTGCCAGTAGTATAAACGGAGAAGACTATGGCTACACCTTC
-,TRBJ2-1,TRBV20-1,-,CSARASREQFF,TGCAGTGCTAGGGCTAGTAGGGAGCAGTTCTTC
-,TRBJ2-3,TRBV6-5,-,CASSWGVTSTDTQYF,TGTGCCAGCAGCTGGGGGGTTACTAGCACAGATACGCAGTATTTT
TRBD1,TRBJ2-5,TRBV7-7,-,CASSQGQGAQETQYF,TGTGCTAGCAGCCAGGGACAGGGGGCCCAAGAGACCCAGTACTTC
TRBD1,TRBJ2-3,TRBV4-1,-,CASSQDRVLVDTQYF,TGCGCCAGCAGCCAGGACAGGGTGTTGGTCGATACGCAGTATTTT
TRBD1,TRBJ1-1,TRBV6-5,once,CASSTDRVGTEAFF,TGTGCCAGCAGTACTGACAGGGTGGGCACTGAAGCTTTCTTT
TRBD1,TRBJ1-1,TRBV6-4,-,CASRPEQGAYTEAFF,TGTGCCAGCAGACCTGAACAGGGGGCTTACACTGAAGCTTTCTTT
TRBD2,TRBJ2-5,TRBV6-8,few,CASSYSGAGGRQETQYF,TGTGCCAGCAGTTACTCTGGGGCGGGGGGACGCCAAGAGACCCAGTACTTC
TRBD1,TRBJ1-2,TRBV30,-,CAWSGPVLTGNNYGYTF,TGTGCCTGGAGTGGACCTGTTTTGACAGGGAATAACTATGGCTACACCTTC